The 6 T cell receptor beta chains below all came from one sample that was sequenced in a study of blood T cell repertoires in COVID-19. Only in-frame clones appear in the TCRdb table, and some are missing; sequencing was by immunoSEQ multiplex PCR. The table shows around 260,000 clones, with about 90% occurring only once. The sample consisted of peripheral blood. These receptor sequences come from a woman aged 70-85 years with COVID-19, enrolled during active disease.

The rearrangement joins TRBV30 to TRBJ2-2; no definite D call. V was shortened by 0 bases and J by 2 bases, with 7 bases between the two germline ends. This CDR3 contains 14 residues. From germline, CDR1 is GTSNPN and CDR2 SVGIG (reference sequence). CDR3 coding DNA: TGTGCCTGGAGTGTACTTAGCAACACCGGGGAGCTGTTTTTT. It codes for CAWSVLSNTGELFF.

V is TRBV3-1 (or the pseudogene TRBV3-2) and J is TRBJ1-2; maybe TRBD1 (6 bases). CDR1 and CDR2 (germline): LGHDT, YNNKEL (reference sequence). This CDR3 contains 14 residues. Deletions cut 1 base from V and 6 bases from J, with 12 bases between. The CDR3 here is CASSQVTGIDGYTF. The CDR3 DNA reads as TGTGCCAGCAGCCAAGTCACAGGGATCGATGGCTACACCTTC.

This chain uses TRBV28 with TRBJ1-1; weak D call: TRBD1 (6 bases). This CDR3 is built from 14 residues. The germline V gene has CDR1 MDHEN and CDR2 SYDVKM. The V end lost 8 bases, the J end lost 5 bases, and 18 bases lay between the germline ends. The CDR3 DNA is TGTGCCAGCGCACTACAGGGACGGTGGACTGAAGCTTTCTTT. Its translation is CASALQGRWTEAFF.

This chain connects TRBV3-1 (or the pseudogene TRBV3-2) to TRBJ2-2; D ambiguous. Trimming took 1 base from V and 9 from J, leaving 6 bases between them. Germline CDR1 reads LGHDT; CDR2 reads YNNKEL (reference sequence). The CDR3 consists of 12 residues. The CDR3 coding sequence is TGTGCCAGCAGCCAAGGGCCCCGGGAGCTGTTTTTT. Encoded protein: CASSQGPRELFF.

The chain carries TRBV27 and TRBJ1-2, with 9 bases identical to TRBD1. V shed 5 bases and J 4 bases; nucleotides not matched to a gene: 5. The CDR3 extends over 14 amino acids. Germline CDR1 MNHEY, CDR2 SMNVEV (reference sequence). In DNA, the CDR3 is TGTGCCAGCAGTAAAGGACAGGGGACCTATGGCTACACCTTC. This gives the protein CASSKGQGTYGYTF.

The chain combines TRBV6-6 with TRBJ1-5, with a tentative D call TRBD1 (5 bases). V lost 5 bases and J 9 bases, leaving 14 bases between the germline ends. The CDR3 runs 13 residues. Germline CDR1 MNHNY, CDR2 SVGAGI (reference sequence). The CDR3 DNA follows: TGTGCCAGCAGTACACAACAGGCTCGGCCCCAGCATTTT. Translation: CASSTQQARPQHF.